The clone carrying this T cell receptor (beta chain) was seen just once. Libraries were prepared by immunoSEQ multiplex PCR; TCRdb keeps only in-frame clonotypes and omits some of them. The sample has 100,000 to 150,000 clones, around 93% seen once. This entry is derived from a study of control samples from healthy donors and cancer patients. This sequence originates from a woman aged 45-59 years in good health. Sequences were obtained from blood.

CDR3 DNA sequence: TGTGCCAGCAGCCGGGACAGGAGAAATCAGCCCCAGCATTTT. This encodes CASSRDRRNQPQHF. V gene TRBV5-6 combines with J gene TRBJ1-5; 8 positions match TRBD1. Germline V CDR1 and CDR2: SGHDT, YYEEEE. CDR3 length: 14 residues. Trimming took 4 bases from V and 4 from J; bases not matched to a gene: 4.